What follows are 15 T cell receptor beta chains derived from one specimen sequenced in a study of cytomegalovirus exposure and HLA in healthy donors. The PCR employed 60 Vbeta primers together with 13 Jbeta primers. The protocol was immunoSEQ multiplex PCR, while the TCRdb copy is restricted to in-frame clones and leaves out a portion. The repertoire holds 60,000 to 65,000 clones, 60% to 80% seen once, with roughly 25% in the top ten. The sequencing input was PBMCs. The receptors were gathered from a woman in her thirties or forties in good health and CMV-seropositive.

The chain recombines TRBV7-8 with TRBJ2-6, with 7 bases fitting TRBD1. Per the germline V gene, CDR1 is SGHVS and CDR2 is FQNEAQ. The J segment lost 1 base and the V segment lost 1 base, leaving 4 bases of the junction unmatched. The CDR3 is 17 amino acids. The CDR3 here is CASSLGETGSGANVLTF. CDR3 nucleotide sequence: TGTGCCAGCAGCTTAGGGGAGACAGGGTCTGGGGCCAACGTCCTGACTTTC. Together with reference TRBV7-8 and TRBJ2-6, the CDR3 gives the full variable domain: GAGVSQSPRYKVAKRGQDVALRCDPISGHVSLFWYQQALGQGPEFLTYFQNEAQLDKSGLPSDRFFAERPEGSVSTLKIQRTQQEDSAVYLCASSLGETGSGANVLTFGAGSRLTVL.

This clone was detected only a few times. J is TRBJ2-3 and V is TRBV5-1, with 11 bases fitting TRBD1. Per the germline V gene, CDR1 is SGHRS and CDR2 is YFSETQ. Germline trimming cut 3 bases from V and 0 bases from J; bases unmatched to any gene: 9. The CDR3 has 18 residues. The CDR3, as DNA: TGCGCCAGCAGCTACGGACAGGGGGCCGCCGCTAGCACAGATACGCAGTATTTT. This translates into CASSYGQGAAASTDTQYF.

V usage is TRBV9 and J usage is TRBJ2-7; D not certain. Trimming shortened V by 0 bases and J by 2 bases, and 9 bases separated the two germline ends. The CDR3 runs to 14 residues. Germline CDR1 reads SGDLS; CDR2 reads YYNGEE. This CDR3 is CASSVGLSPYEQYF. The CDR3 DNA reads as TGTGCCAGCAGCGTAGGACTGTCCCCCTACGAGCAGTACTTC.

CDR3 amino acids: CASSSGGVGNTIYF. The CDR3 DNA is TGTGCCAGCAGCTCCGGGGGGGTTGGAAACACCATATATTTT. The V and J genes are TRBV6-6 and TRBJ1-3; D is possibly TRBD1 (5 bases). From germline, CDR1 is MNHNY and CDR2 SVGAGI (reference sequence). CDR3 length: 14 residues. With 6 bases removed from V and 3 bases from J, the gap between germline ends came to 12 bases.

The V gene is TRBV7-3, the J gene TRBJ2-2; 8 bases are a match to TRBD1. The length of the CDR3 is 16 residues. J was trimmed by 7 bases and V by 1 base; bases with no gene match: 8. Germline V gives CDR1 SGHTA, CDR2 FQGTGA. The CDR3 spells CASSLNPGGVSGELFF. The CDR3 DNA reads TGTGCCAGCAGCTTAAATCCAGGGGGCGTTAGCGGGGAGCTGTTTTTT.

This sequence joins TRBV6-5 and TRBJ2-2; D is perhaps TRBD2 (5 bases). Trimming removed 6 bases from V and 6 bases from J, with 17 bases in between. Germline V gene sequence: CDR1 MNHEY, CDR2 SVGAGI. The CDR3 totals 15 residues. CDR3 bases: TGTGCCAGCAGAACCATTAGTGGGAGTCCCGGGGAGCTGTTTTTT. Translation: CASRTISGSPGELFF.

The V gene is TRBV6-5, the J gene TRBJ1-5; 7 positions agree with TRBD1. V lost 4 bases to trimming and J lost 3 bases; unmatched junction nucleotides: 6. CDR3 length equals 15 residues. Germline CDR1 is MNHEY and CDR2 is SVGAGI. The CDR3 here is CASSFTGVPNQPQHF. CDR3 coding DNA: TGTGCCAGCAGTTTTACAGGGGTCCCCAATCAGCCCCAGCATTTT.

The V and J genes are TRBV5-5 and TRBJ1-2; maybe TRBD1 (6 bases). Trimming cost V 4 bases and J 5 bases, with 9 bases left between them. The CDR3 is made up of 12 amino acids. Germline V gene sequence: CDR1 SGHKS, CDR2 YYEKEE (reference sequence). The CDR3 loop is CASSPQGYGYTF. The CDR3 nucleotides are TGTGCCAGCAGCCCACAGGGATATGGCTACACCTTC.

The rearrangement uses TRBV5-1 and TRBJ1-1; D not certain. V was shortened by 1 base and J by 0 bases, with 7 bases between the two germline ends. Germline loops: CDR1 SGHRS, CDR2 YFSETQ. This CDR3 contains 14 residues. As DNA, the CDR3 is TGCGCCAGCAGCTTGTTGTCAGTGAACACTGAAGCTTTCTTT. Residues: CASSLLSVNTEAFF.

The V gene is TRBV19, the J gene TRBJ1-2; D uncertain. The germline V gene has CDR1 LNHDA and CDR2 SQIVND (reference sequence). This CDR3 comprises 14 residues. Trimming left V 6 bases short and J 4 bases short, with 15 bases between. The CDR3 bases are TGTGCCAGTAGCGTCGCGGCTGCGGCCTATGGCTACACCTTC. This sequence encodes CASSVAAAAYGYTF. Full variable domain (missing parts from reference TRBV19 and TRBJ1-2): DGGITQSPKYLFRKEGQNVTLSCEQNLNHDAMYWYRQDPGQGLRLIYYSQIVNDFQKGDIAEGYSVSREKKESFPLTVTSAQKNPTAFYLCASSVAAAAYGYTFGSGTRLTVV.

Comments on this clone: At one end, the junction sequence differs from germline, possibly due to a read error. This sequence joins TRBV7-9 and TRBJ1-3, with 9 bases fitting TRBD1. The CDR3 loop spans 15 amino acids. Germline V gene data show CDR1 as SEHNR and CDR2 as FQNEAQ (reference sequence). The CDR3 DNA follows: TGTTCCAGCAGCTTGGACAGGGGCTCTGGAAACACCATATATTTT. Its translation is CSSSLDRGSGNTIYF.

The CDR3 DNA reads TGCGCCAGCAGCTTGCAAGGGGGGGGGCACAGCTCTGGGGCCAACGTCCTGACTTTC. Amino acid sequence: CASSLQGGGHSSGANVLTF. The chain employs TRBV5-1 and TRBJ2-6; a weak D match, TRBD2 (7 bases). The germline V gene has CDR1 SGHRS and CDR2 YFSETQ. The ends were cut back, 1 base at V and 0 bases at J, with 17 bases in the middle. CDR3 length: 19 residues.

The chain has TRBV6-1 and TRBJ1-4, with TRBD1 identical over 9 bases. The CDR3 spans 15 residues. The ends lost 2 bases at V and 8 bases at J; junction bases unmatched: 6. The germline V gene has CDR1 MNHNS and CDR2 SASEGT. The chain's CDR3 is CASSEPGQGWEKLFF. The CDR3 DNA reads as TGTGCCAGCAGTGAACCGGGACAGGGATGGGAAAAACTGTTTTTT.

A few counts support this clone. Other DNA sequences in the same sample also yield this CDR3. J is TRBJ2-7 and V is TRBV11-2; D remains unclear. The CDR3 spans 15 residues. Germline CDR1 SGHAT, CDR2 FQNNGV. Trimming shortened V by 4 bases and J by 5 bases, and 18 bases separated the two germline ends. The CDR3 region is CASSSAHRPPHEQYF. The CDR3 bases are TGTGCCAGCAGCTCCGCCCACAGACCCCCCCACGAGCAGTACTTC. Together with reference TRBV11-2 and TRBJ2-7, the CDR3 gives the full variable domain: EAGVAQSPRYKIIEKRQSVAFWCNPISGHATLYWYQQILGQGPKLLIQFQNNGVVDDSQLPKDRFSAERLKGVDSTLKIQPAKLEDSAVYLCASSSAHRPPHEQYFGPGTRLTVT.

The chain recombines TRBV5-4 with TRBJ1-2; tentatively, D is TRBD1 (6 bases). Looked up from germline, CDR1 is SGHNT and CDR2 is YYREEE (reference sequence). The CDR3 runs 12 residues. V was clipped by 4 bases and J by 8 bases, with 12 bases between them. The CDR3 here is CASSLRGNGYTF. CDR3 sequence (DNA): TGTGCCAGCAGCCTGAGGGGGAACGGCTACACCTTC.